This TCR beta chain originates from a study of shared clonotypes between healthy human individuals. This CDR3 is 13 amino acids long. The germline CDR1 and CDR2 sequences are SGHAT and FQNNGV. The ends were cut back, 3 bases at V and 5 bases at J, with 8 bases in the middle. In regard to this clone: The target antigen is unknown.

General study points: Among donors, clonotype sharing was expected to be affected by sequencing depth.

Genomic DNA from each subset was divided evenly over several immunoSEQ plates. TCRdb's copy holds only in-frame clones and misses some; the assay was immunoSEQ multiplex PCR. In the table there are about 730,000 clones, roughly 72% of which are singletons. V gene TRBV11-2 combines with J gene TRBJ2-1; the D is unclear. The TCR comes from a woman in her twenties or thirties in good health. The sample consisted of memory CD4+ T cells sorted from blood. Subset given: CD45RA-negative fraction. The CDR3 here is CASSFSRDNEQFF. The CDR3 DNA reads TGTGCCAGCAGCTTTTCCCGGGACAATGAGCAGTTCTTC.